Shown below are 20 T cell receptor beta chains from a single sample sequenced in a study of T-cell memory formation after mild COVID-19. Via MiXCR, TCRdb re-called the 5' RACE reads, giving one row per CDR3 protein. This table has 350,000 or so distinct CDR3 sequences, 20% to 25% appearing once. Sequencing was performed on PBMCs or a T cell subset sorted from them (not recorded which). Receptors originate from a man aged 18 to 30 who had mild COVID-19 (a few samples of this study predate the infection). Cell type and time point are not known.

CDR3 region: CAAVRQGLQETQYF. CDR3 sequence (DNA): TGTGCAGCCGTCCGACAGGGGCTGCAAGAGACCCAGTACTTC. The chain uses TRBV27 and TRBJ2-5; 8 positions match TRBD1. Germline assignment: CDR1 MNHEY and CDR2 SMNVEV (reference sequence). There are 14 residues in the CDR3.

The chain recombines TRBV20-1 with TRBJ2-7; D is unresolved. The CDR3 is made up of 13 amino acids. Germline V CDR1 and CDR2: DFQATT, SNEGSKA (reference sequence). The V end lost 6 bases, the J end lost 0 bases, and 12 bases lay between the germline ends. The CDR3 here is CSASGDSSYEQYF. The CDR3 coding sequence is TGCAGTGCCAGTGGGGATAGCTCCTACGAGCAGTACTTC.

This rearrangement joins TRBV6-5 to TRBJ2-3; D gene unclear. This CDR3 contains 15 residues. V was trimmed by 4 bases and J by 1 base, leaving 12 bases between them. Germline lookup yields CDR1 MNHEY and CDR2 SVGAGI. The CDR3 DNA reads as TGTGCCAGCAGTTTCCGGGCGCTTGGCACAGATACGCAGTATTTT. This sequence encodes CASSFRALGTDTQYF.

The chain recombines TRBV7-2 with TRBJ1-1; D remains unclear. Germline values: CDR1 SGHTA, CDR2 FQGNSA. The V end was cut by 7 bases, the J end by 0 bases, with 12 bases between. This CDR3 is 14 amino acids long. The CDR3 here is CASIKAVLNTEAFF. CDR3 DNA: TGTGCCAGCATCAAGGCAGTTTTGAACACTGAAGCTTTCTTT. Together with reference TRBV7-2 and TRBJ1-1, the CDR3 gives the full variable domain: GAGVSQSPSNKVTEKGKDVELRCDPISGHTALYWYRQSLGQGLEFLIYFQGNSAPDKSGLPSDRFSAERTGGSVSTLTIQRTQQEDSAVYLCASIKAVLNTEAFFGQGTRLTVV.

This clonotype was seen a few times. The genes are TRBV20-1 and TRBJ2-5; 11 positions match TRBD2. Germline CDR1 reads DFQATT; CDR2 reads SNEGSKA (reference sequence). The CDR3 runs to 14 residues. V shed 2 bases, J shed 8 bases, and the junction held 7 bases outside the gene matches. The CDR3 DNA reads TGCAGTGCTAGACCCTCTAGCGGGGGGTTAACCCAGTACTTC. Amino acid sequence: CSARPSSGGLTQYF.

The CDR3 protein is CATSDRLDRGPADTQYF. The CDR3 DNA follows: TGTGCCACCAGTGACCGTCTCGACAGGGGGCCCGCAGATACGCAGTATTTT. The chain employs TRBV24-1 and TRBJ2-3; 10 bases fit TRBD1. The V segment lost 4 bases and the J segment 4 bases; nucleotides outside the gene matches: 10. Germline CDR1 and CDR2: KGHDR and SFDVKD. CDR3 size: 17 residues.

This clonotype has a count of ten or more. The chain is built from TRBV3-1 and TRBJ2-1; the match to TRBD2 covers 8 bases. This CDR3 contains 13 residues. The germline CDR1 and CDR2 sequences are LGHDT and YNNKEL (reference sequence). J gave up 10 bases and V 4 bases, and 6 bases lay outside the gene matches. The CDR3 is CASSPRERGEQFF. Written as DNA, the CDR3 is TGTGCCAGCAGCCCCCGAGAGCGGGGGGAGCAGTTCTTC.

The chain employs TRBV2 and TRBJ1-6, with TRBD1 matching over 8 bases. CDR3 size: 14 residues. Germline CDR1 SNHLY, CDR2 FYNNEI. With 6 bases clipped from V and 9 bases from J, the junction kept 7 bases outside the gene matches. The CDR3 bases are TGTGCCAGCAGCGACAGGGGAAATGGTTCACCCCTCCACTTT. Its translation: CASSDRGNGSPLHF.

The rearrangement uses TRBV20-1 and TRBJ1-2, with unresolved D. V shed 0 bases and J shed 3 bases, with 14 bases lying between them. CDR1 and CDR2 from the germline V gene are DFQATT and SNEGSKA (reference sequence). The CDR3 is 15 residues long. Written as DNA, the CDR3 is TGCAGTGCTAGAGACCCGGACTTGAGCTACTATGGCTACACCTTC. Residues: CSARDPDLSYYGYTF.

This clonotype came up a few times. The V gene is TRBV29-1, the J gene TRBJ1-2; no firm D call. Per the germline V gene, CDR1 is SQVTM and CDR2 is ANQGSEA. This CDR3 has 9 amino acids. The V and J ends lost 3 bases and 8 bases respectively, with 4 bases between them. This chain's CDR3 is CSVDEGYTF. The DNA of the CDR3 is TGCAGCGTTGATGAAGGCTACACCTTC.

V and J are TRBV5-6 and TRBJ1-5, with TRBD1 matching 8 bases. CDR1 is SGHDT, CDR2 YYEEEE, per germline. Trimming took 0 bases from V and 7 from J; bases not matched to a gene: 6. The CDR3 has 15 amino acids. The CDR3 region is CASSLGTGKEQPQHF. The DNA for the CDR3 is TGTGCCAGCAGCTTGGGGACAGGGAAGGAACAGCCCCAGCATTTT.

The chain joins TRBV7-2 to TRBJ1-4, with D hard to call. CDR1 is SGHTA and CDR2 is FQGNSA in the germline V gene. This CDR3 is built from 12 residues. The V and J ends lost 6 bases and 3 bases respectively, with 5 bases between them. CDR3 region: CASREPNEKLFF. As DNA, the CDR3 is TGTGCCAGCAGGGAGCCTAATGAAAAACTGTTTTTT.

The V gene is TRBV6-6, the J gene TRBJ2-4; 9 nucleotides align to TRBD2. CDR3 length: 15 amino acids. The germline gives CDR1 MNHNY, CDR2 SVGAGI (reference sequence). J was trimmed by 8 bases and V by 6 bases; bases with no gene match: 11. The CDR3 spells CASSYRRGGSDIQYF. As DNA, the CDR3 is TGTGCCAGCAGCTACCGGCGGGGGGGCTCGGACATTCAGTACTTC.

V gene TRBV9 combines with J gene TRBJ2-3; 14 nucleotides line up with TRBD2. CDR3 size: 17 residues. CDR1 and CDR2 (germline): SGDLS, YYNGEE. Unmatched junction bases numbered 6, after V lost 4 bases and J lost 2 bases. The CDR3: CASSPGTSGGYTDTQYF. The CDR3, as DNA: TGTGCCAGCAGCCCCGGGACTAGCGGGGGTTACACAGATACGCAGTATTTT.

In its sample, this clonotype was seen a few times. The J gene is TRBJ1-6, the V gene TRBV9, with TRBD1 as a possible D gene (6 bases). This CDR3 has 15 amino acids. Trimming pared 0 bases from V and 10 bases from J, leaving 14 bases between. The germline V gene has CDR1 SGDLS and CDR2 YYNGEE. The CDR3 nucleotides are TGTGCCAGCAGCGTAGAGGCAGGGGCCCAATCACCCCTCCACTTT. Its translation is CASSVEAGAQSPLHF.

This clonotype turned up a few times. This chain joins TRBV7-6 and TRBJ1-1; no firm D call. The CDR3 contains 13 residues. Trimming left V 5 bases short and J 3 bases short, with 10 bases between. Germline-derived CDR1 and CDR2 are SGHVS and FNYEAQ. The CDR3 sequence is CASSHSTHTEAFF. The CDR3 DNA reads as TGTGCCAGCAGCCACTCGACCCACACTGAAGCTTTCTTT.

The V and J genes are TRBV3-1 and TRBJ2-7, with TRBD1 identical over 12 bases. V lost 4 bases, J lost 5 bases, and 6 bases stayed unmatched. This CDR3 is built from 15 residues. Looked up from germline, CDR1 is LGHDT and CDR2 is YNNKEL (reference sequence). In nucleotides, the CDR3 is TGTGCCAGCAGCCTAGGGGGGACAGGGGGCGACGAGCAGTACTTC. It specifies CASSLGGTGGDEQYF.

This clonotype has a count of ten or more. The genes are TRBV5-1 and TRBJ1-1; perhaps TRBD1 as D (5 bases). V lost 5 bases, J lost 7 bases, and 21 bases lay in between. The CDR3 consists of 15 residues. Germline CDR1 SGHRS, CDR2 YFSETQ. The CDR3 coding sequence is TGCGCCAGCAGACATAGCGCCGGGACGGCGAATGAAGCTTTCTTT. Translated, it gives CASRHSAGTANEAFF.

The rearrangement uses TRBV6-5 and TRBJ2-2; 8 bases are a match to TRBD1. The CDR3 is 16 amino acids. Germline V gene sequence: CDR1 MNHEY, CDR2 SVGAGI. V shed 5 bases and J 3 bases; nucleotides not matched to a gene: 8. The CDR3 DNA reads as TGTGCCAGCAGTGACCCTGACAGGGGTTACACCGGGGAGCTGTTTTTT. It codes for CASSDPDRGYTGELFF.

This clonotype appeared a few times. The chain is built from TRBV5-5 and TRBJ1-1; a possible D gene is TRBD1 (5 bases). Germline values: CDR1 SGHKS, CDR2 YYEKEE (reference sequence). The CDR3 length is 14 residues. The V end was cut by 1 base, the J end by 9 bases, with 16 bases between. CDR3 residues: CASSLFAGNDKAFF. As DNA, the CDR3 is TGTGCCAGCAGCTTGTTTGCAGGGAACGATAAAGCTTTCTTT.